The sequence of this T cell receptor beta chain was determined in a study of blood T cell repertoires in COVID-19 (dated by TCRdb to 2020 to 2021). In the study overall: Samples covering the acute and convalescent phases of COVID-19 were provided by collaborators in the United States, Italy and Spain. The sample metadata nearly always contained a de-identified subject ID, COVID-19 status, age in years and sex. Where available, HLA class I and class II types were taken from metadata supplied by the sample provider and were not determined by assay-based typing. Subjects who had been exposed to COVID-19, were actively infected with it, or had recovered from it provided the deeply sampled blood TCRbeta repertoires that made up the dataset. The repertoires were released in a freely available public database intended as a resource for research on the immune response to SARS-CoV-2. The prospective study material was composed of cDNA or gDNA derived from T cells, B-cell-depleted T cells, or PBMCs. The samples were drawn from two sources: the first 160 participants of the ongoing ImmuneRACE study, and approximately 1,300 subjects contributed by 6 global collaborators. What the study reported, not specific to this receptor: How much clinical and demographic metadata was included differed by source and by participant, and the metadata was provided uncurated.

TCRbeta CDR3 regions were amplified from genomic DNA by means of the immunoSEQ Assay, a bias-controlled multiplex PCR. In the original analysis: The number of nucleated cells in each sample was estimated by amplification of reference gene primers within the assay. To quantify the absolute abundance of each unique TCRbeta CDR3 rearrangement, sequence reads were collapsed and filtered. Productive Simpson clonality was computed per sample as the square root of Simpson's diversity index over productive rearrangements. TCRdb retrieved this table from immuneACCESS and kept in-frame rearrangements only. Not all clones are present; in checked studies, unresolved V genes account for under half, and no reason is known for the remainder. The DNA gave D and trimming, while V, J and clone size come from that table. Within this sample are around 150,000 clones, with about 80% of them counted one time only. Together, the top ten hold around a fifth of the sample.

This clone was picked up a small number of times. The specificity of this receptor is unknown. No base quality values were provided; no much bigger clone lies one nucleotide off. The germline V and J ends show losses of 8 bases and 9 bases respectively, and no gene match explains 9 bases of the junction. The CDR3 sequence holds 14 residues, the cysteine and phenylalanine included. Of all the DNA, just the CDR3 is kept, 42 bases in frame from base 1. Based on the germline V gene, the CDR1 and CDR2 sequences are MDHEN and SYDVKM. Each collaborating institution followed its own protocols to collect whole blood in K2EDTA tubes. For TCRbeta analysis, collaborators shipped samples as frozen whole blood, isolated PBMCs, or DNA extracted from either of those sample types.

This sequence originates from a woman at least 80 years old with acute or convalescent COVID-19. Source material: peripheral blood. The chain employs TRBV28 and TRBJ2-6, and 8 junction bases match TRBD1. The nucleotide sequence is TGTGCCAGCGCAACAGGACAGGGAGACAACGTCCTGACTTTC. Its amino acids are CASATGQGDNVLTF.